The T cell receptor beta chain described here comes from a study of a mutant IDH1 vaccine in newly diagnosed glioma. Study-wide context: Patients got their first vaccination 4-6 weeks after radiotherapy alone, or with temozolomide cycles. Earlier care involved radiotherapy, temozolomide, or both, and the majority received both. Males made up 62.5% and females approximately 38% of treated patients, whose mean age was roughly 40 years.

Time point meaning: week 11, during vaccination. One vaccine dose held 300 ug of mutant IDH1 20-mer peptide and came with topical imiquimod. Data came from immunoSEQ multiplex PCR; TCRdb stores just in-frame clones and leaves some out. The sample consists of some 130,000 clones, roughly 78% of them appearing once. CDR1 is MNHNS and CDR2 is SASEGT in the germline V gene. Germline trimming cut 5 bases from V and 6 bases from J; bases unmatched to any gene: 7. This CDR3 comprises 15 residues. Points on this clone: As yet, its antigen is unknown.

The rearrangement links TRBV6-1 to TRBJ2-2; 9 bases agree with TRBD1. The TCR sequence derives from a man aged 40-55 years with glioma. Sequenced material: PBMCs, taken from a glioma patient whose treatment included an IDH1 peptide vaccine. The CDR3 here is CASSPLTGGAGELFF. The CDR3, as DNA: TGTGCCAGCAGTCCCCTGACAGGGGGGGCCGGGGAGCTGTTTTTT.